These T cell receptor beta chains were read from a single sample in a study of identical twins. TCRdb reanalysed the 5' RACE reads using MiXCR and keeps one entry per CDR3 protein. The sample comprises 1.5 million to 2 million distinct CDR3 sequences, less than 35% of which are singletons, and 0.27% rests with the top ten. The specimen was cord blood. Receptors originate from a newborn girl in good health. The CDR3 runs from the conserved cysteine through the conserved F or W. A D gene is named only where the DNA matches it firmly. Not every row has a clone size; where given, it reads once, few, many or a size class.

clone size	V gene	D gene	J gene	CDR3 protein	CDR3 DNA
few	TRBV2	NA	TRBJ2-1	CASSGQALSYNEQFF	TGTGCCAGCAGTGGGCAGGCCCTCTCCTACAATGAGCAGTTCTTC
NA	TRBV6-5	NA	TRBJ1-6	CASREGGYSPLHF	TGTGCCAGCAGGGAGGGGGGCTATTCACCCCTCCACTTT
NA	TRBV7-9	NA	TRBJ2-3	CASSLARAVSTDTQYF	TGTGCCAGCAGCTTAGCGCGGGCGGTGAGCACAGATACGCAGTATTTT
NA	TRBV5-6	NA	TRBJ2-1	CASSLKDTYNEQFF	TGTGCCAGCAGCTTGAAGGACACGTACAATGAGCAGTTCTTC
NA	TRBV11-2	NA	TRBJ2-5	CSSSLESWSQETQYF	TGTTCCAGCAGCTTGGAGTCCTGGTCCCAAGAGACCCAGTACTTC
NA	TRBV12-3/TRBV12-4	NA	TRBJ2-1	CASSLRFLNEQFF	TGTGCCAGCAGTTTAAGGTTCTTAAATGAGCAGTTCTTC
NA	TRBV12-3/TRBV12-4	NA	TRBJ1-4	CASSLGKRKLFF	TGTGCCAGCAGCTTGGGTAAACGAAAACTGTTTTTT
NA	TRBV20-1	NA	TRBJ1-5	CSASDGDQPQHF	TGCAGTGCTAGCGATGGGGATCAGCCCCAGCATTTT
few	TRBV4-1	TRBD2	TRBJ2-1	CASSLSSGGPSSYNEQFF	TGCGCCAGCAGCCTAAGTAGCGGGGGCCCTTCCTCCTACAATGAGCAGTTCTTC
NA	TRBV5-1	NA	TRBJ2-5	CASSFQVSYERYF	TGCGCCAGCAGCTTCCAGGTTTCCTACGAGCGGTACTTC
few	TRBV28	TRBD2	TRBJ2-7	CASSLRREGLYEQYF	TGTGCCAGCAGTTTAAGGCGGGAGGGCCTCTACGAGCAGTACTTC
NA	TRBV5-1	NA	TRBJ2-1	CASSLAVGFYNEQFF	TGCGCCAGCAGCTTGGCCGTGGGATTCTACAATGAGCAGTTCTTC
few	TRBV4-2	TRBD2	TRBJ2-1	CASSQGGIRGGMFF	TGTGCCAGCAGCCAGGGGGGGATCCGCGGTGGTATGTTCTTC
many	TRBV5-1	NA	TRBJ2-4	CASSVSGLMDIQYF	TGCGCCAGCAGCGTTAGCGGCCTGATGGACATTCAGTACTTC
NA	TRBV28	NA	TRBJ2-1	CASRPGFYNEQFF	TGTGCCAGCCGCCCGGGGTTTTACAATGAGCAGTTCTTC
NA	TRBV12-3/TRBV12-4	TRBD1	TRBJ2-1	CASRRTGRGFF	TGTGCCAGCAGGCGGACAGGGCGGGGGTTCTTC
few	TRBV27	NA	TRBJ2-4	CASRGGLGRTKNIQYF	TGTGCCAGCAGGGGGGGGCTAGGACGAACCAAAAACATTCAGTACTTC
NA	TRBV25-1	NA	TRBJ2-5	CASSYPPEGETQYF	TGTGCCAGCAGTTATCCTCCGGAGGGAGAGACCCAGTACTTC
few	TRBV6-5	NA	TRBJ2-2	CASSYADTGELFF	TGTGCCAGCAGTTACGCTGACACCGGGGAGCTGTTTTTT
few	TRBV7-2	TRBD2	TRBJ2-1	CASSFSREDYNEQFF	TGTGCCAGCAGCTTTAGCCGGGAGGACTACAATGAGCAGTTCTTC